This TCR beta chain comes out of a study of blood T cell repertoires in COVID-19. Study-wide context: From the United States, Italy and Spain came samples of acute and convalescent COVID-19. The cDNA or gDNA used as material had been derived from T cells, B-cell-depleted T cells, or PBMCs.

Original methodology: Amplifying reference gene primers gave estimates of nucleated cell counts. Assay used: immunoSEQ multiplex PCR; TCRdb lists only in-frame clones, some missing. V and J calls and clone size are given by that table; D and trimming were obtained from the DNA. The sample records 65,000 to 85,000 clones, around four fifths being singletons. The receptor was isolated from a man over 45 with active COVID-19. The sequenced sample was peripheral blood.

Here the CDR3 DNA reads TGTGCCAGCAGCCATTTATCGGGTTCACCCCTCCACTTT. This gives the protein CASSHLSGSPLHF. The chain combines TRBV3-1 (or the pseudogene TRBV3-2) with TRBJ1-6, with no clear D. Per the germline V gene, CDR1 is LGHDT and CDR2 is YNNKEL (reference sequence). V was cut by 3 bases and J by 9 bases, with 9 bases left in between. CDR3 length: 13 residues.